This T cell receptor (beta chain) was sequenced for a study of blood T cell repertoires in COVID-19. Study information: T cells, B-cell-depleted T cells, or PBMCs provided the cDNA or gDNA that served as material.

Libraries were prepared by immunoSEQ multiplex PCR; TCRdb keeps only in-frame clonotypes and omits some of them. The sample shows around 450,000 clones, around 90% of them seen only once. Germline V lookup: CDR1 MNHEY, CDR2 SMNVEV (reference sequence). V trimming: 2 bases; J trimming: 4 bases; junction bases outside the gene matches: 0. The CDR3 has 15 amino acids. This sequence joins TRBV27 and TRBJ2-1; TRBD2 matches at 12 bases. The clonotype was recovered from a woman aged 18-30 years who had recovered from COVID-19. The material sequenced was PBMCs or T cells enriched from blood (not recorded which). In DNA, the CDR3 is TGTGCCAGCAGTTTACTAGCGGGGGGGTACAATGAGCAGTTCTTC. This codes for CASSLLAGGYNEQFF.